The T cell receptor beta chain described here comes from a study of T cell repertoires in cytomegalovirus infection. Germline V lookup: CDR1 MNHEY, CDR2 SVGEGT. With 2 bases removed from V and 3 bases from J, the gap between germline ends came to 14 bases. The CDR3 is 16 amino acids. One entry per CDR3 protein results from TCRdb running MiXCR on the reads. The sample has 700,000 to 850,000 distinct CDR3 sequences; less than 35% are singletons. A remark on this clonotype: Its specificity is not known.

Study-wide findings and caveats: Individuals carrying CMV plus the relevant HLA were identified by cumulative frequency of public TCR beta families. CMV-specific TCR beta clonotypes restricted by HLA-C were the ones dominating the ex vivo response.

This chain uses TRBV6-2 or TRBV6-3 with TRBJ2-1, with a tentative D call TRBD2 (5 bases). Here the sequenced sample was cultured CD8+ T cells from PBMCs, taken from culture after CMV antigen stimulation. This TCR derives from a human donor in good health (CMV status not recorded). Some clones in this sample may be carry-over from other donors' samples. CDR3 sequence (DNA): TGTGCCAGCAGTTACGCGGGCAGGATCGACTACAATGAGCAGTTCTTC. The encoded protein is CASSYAGRIDYNEQFF.